This T cell receptor (beta chain) was found in a study of blood T cell repertoires in COVID-19. Turning to the study itself: Samples representing acute and convalescent COVID-19 were sourced from the United States, Italy and Spain. PBMCs, B-cell-depleted T cells, or T cells provided the cDNA or gDNA that made up the material.

As originally analysed: Researchers report that nucleated cell counts were estimated from reference gene primer amplification. Measured with immunoSEQ multiplex PCR; TCRdb has only the in-frame clones, and not every one. The D gene and trimming were derived from the DNA, and the V and J assignments and clone size from that table. The repertoire consists of 100,000 to 150,000 clones, with 80% occurring once and the leading ten covering roughly 1.8%. A remark on this clone: The same CDR3 can be traced to other DNA sequences in this sample.

The CDR3 is made up of 14 amino acids. Germline lookup yields CDR1 SGHNT and CDR2 YYREEE (reference sequence). V lost 0 bases, J lost 2 bases, and 8 bases lay in between. The V and J genes are TRBV5-4 and TRBJ1-1; TRBD1 might be the D (6 bases). What was sequenced was peripheral blood. The clonotype was recovered from a man aged 70-80 years with acute or convalescent COVID-19. CDR3 in DNA: TGTGCCAGCAGCTTGGCACAGGGTAACACTGAAGCTTTCTTT. As protein: CASSLAQGNTEAFF.